These 25 T cell receptor beta chains came from one sample sequenced in a study of T cell changes during pregnancy in multiple sclerosis. The assay was immunoSEQ multiplex PCR, and TCRdb's table has in-frame clones only and misses some. This table has about 50,000 clones, approximately 94% appearing once. The source was CD4+ T cells from peripheral blood mononuclear cells, collected in the third trimester of pregnancy. Receptors originate from a female donor with multiple sclerosis, enrolled in a pregnancy study.

The chain joins TRBV5-1 to TRBJ2-2, with D perhaps matching TRBD2 (6 bases). Germline V gene sequence: CDR1 SGHRS, CDR2 YFSETQ. This CDR3 has 15 amino acids. Trimming shortened V by 5 bases and J by 4 bases, and 15 bases separated the two germline ends. The CDR3, as DNA: TGCGCCAGCAGTTCGGGACTTGACGCCACCGGGGAGCTGTTTTTT. Protein: CASSSGLDATGELFF.

This clone was seen once. The genes are TRBV2 and TRBJ1-1; TRBD1 matches at 10 bases. Germline CDR1 reads SNHLY; CDR2 reads FYNNEI. The CDR3 spans 16 residues. V shed 8 bases, J shed 3 bases, and the junction held 12 bases outside the gene matches. This chain's CDR3 is CASSSGQGRGDTEAFF. CDR3 sequence (DNA): TGTGCCAGCTCGTCGGGACAGGGGAGGGGGGACACTGAAGCTTTCTTT. Drawing the rest from reference TRBV2 and TRBJ1-1, the complete variable domain is EPEVTQTPSHQVTQMGQEVILRCVPISNHLYFYWYRQILGQKVEFLVSFYNNEISEKSEIFDDQFSVERPDGSNFTLKIRSTKLEDSAMYFCASSSGQGRGDTEAFFGQGTRLTVV.

This sequence joins TRBV6-1 and TRBJ1-5; 7 bases match TRBD1. Trimming took 3 bases from V and 1 from J; bases not matched to a gene: 3. Germline-derived CDR1 and CDR2 are MNHNS and SASEGT. This CDR3 has 15 amino acids. This CDR3 is CASSEGQKSNQPQHF. The CDR3, as DNA: TGTGCCAGCAGTGAGGGACAGAAGAGCAATCAGCCCCAGCATTTT.

The chain links TRBV10-3 to TRBJ2-5; 9 bases match TRBD2. Germline V lookup: CDR1 ENHRY, CDR2 SYGVKD. There are 16 residues in the CDR3. V was clipped by 5 bases and J by 4 bases; unmatched bases: 11. The CDR3 loop reads CAISSIPLAGPETQYF. DNA for the CDR3: TGTGCCATCAGTTCGATCCCACTAGCGGGCCCAGAGACCCAGTACTTC.

V and J are TRBV18 and TRBJ2-1; 11 bases map to TRBD1. Germline V lookup: CDR1 KGHSH, CDR2 LQKENI. This CDR3 is built from 16 residues. With V trimmed by 2 bases and J by 8 bases, 8 bases remained unmatched. The CDR3 sequence: CASSPYVGQGAYEQFF. CDR3 in DNA: TGTGCCAGCTCACCATACGTTGGACAGGGGGCATATGAGCAGTTCTTC.

CDR3 DNA sequence: TGTGCCAGCAGCTTAGGGACTAGTCTATACAATGAGCAGTTCTTC. It codes for CASSLGTSLYNEQFF. The genes are TRBV11-2 and TRBJ2-1, with TRBD2 matching 7 bases. With 1 base clipped from V and 4 bases from J, the junction kept 4 bases outside the gene matches. The V gene's germline CDR1 is SGHAT and CDR2 FQNNGV. The CDR3 sequence is 15 residues long.

The chain links TRBV28 to TRBJ2-3, with 7 nucleotides matching TRBD2. Germline trimming cut 6 bases from V and 1 base from J; bases unmatched to any gene: 13. This CDR3 has 17 residues. Germline V gene data show CDR1 as MDHEN and CDR2 as SYDVKM. The CDR3 DNA sequence: TGTGCCAGCAGGCCCCGAGAACTAGCGAGCGGCACAGATACGCAGTATTTT. Encoded protein: CASRPRELASGTDTQYF. Filled out from reference TRBV28 and TRBJ2-3, the complete variable domain reads DVKVTQSSRYLVKRTGEKVFLECVQDMDHENMFWYRQDPGLGLRLIYFSYDVKMKEKGDIPEGYSVSREKKERFSLILESASTNQTSMYLCASRPRELASGTDTQYFGPGTRLTVL.

The genes are TRBV29-1 and TRBJ2-1; 11 nucleotides align to TRBD2. V lost 4 bases and J lost 9; bases outside the gene matches: 5. The germline V gene has CDR1 SQVTM and CDR2 ANQGSEA. This CDR3 comprises 13 residues. The DNA for the CDR3 is TGCAGCGTTGGGGGACTAGCGGTCGGTGAGCAGTTCTTC. Its protein is CSVGGLAVGEQFF.

The chain joins TRBV19 to TRBJ2-5; no definite D call. Germline loops: CDR1 LNHDA, CDR2 SQIVND (reference sequence). Trimming cost V 3 bases and J 4 bases, with 3 bases left between them. The CDR3 runs to 11 residues. CDR3 nucleotide sequence: TGTGCCAGTAGTATGAGAGAGACCCAGTACTTC. Protein: CASSMRETQYF.

This clone occurred a few times. The V call is TRBV6-1, the J call TRBJ1-2, with D maybe TRBD1 (5 bases). Germline V gives CDR1 MNHNS, CDR2 SASEGT. There are 12 residues in the CDR3. The V end lost 7 bases, the J end lost 3 bases, and 9 bases lay between the germline ends. The CDR3 DNA reads as TGTGCCAGCACACAGGTTCACTATGGCTACACCTTC. As protein: CASTQVHYGYTF.

V usage is TRBV2 and J usage is TRBJ1-1; tentatively, D is TRBD1 (6 bases). Germline lookup yields CDR1 SNHLY and CDR2 FYNNEI. The CDR3 contains 14 residues. The V and J ends lost 1 base and 4 bases respectively, with 10 bases between them. In nucleotides, the CDR3 is TGTGCCAGCAGTGAAGACAGGGTGGCCACTGAAGCTTTCTTT. It is translated as CASSEDRVATEAFF.

CDR3 sequence (DNA): TGTGCCAGCAGCTGGACCGGGACTAGCAGTTACAATGAGCAGTTCTTC. This encodes CASSWTGTSSYNEQFF. The gene calls are TRBV7-8 and TRBJ2-1; 9 nucleotides agree with TRBD2. The CDR3 runs 16 residues. J was trimmed by 4 bases and V by 4 bases; bases with no gene match: 8. Germline V gives CDR1 SGHVS, CDR2 FQNEAQ. Full variable domain (outside the CDR3, taken from reference TRBV7-8 and TRBJ2-1): GAGVSQSPRYKVAKRGQDVALRCDPISGHVSLFWYQQALGQGPEFLTYFQNEAQLDKSGLPSDRFFAERPEGSVSTLKIQRTQQEDSAVYLCASSWTGTSSYNEQFFGPGTRLTVL.

V gene TRBV29-1 combines with J gene TRBJ1-4; D is possibly TRBD1 (5 bases). CDR3 size: 12 residues. Looked up from germline, CDR1 is SQVTM and CDR2 is ANQGSEA. The ends were cut back, 6 bases at V and 15 bases at J, with 20 bases in the middle. The DNA for the CDR3 is TGCAGCGTAAAAAGCCTTCAGGGACTAGTGTTTTTT. Its protein product is CSVKSLQGLVFF.

The chain couples TRBV11-3 to TRBJ2-1; TRBD2 agrees at 7 bases. The CDR3 extends over 16 amino acids. From germline, CDR1 is SGHNT and CDR2 YENEEA. The J segment lost 0 bases and the V segment lost 4 bases, leaving 6 bases of the junction unmatched. The CDR3 spells CASSSGGLSSYNEQFF. As DNA, the CDR3 is TGTGCCAGCAGCTCGGGGGGTCTAAGCTCCTACAATGAGCAGTTCTTC.

This clone was seen a handful of times. The chain joins TRBV14 to TRBJ1-6; D is perhaps TRBD1 (5 bases). This CDR3 has 15 residues. Germline V CDR1 and CDR2: SGHDN, FVKESK. V was trimmed by 3 bases and J by 7 bases, leaving 13 bases between them. CDR3 region: CASSHKMTANSPLHF. The CDR3 coding sequence is TGTGCCAGCAGCCATAAAATGACAGCGAATTCACCCCTCCACTTT.

The genes are TRBV20-1 and TRBJ1-1; D is unresolved. The CDR3 runs to 10 residues. Trimming pared 3 bases from V and 7 bases from J, leaving 6 bases between. Germline loops: CDR1 DFQATT, CDR2 SNEGSKA (reference sequence). The CDR3 region is CSARSGEAFF. DNA for the CDR3: TGCAGTGCTAGGAGCGGTGAAGCTTTCTTT.

The V and J genes are TRBV10-1 and TRBJ2-3; D possibly corresponds to TRBD1 (6 bases). CDR1 and CDR2 (germline): WNHNN, SYGVQD (reference sequence). The ends were cut back, 7 bases at V and 5 bases at J, with 25 bases in the middle. The CDR3 consists of 17 residues. The CDR3 DNA reads TGCGCCAGCATTTCCACAGGGAGTGCATTCGCGATAGATACGCAGTATTTT. Encoded protein: CASISTGSAFAIDTQYF.

The rearrangement joins TRBV29-1 to TRBJ1-4, with 7 bases identical to TRBD1. V lost 5 bases and J lost 7; bases outside the gene matches: 7. The CDR3 is 13 amino acids. In germline, CDR1 is SQVTM, CDR2 ANQGSEA. CDR3 in amino acids: CSVQGGLSEKLFF. DNA of the CDR3: TGCAGCGTTCAGGGGGGACTTAGTGAAAAACTGTTTTTT.

This chain joins TRBV15 and TRBJ2-3; no clear D gene. Per the germline V gene, CDR1 is LNHNV and CDR2 is YYDKDF (reference sequence). CDR3 length: 14 amino acids. V gave up 1 base and J gave up 0 bases, with 5 bases separating them. CDR3 sequence reads: CATSRAESTDTQYF. Written as DNA, the CDR3 is TGTGCCACCAGCAGAGCGGAGAGCACAGATACGCAGTATTTT.

The chain carries TRBV18 and TRBJ2-1, with 8 bases matching TRBD2. Trimming took 6 bases from V and 3 from J; bases not matched to a gene: 7. Germline assignment: CDR1 KGHSH and CDR2 LQKENI. This CDR3 spans 15 amino acids. CDR3 loop: CASSSLAGLYNEQFF. In DNA form, the CDR3 reads TGTGCCAGCTCGAGTCTAGCGGGCCTCTACAATGAGCAGTTCTTC.

The gene calls are TRBV5-6 and TRBJ2-7; 10 nucleotides agree with TRBD2. V trimming: 4 bases; J trimming: 6 bases; junction bases outside the gene matches: 10. Germline V gene lookup returns CDR1 SGHDT and CDR2 YYEEEE. This CDR3 comprises 15 residues. The CDR3 region has the DNA TGTGCCAGCAGCATGGCGGAGCTAGCGGGAGTCGAGCAGTACTTC. This codes for CASSMAELAGVEQYF.

The chain recombines TRBV5-1 with TRBJ2-3; D is perhaps TRBD2 (7 bases). The germline V and J ends were trimmed by 1 base and 3 bases, with 12 bases remaining between them. The germline V gene has CDR1 SGHRS and CDR2 YFSETQ. The CDR3 loop spans 15 amino acids. Here the CDR3 reads CASSLRGGPTDTQYF. The CDR3 coding sequence is TGCGCCAGCAGCTTGAGGGGGGGGCCAACAGATACGCAGTATTTT.

V and J are TRBV7-9 and TRBJ2-7, with D maybe TRBD1 (6 bases). Per the germline V gene, CDR1 is SEHNR and CDR2 is FQNEAQ (reference sequence). This CDR3 contains 12 residues. V lost 10 bases and J 0 bases, leaving 10 bases between the germline ends. The CDR3 region is CATGASSYEQYF. The DNA for the CDR3 is TGTGCCACAGGGGCTAGCTCCTACGAGCAGTACTTC.

The chain is built from TRBV27 and TRBJ1-5, with a weak D call TRBD1 (5 bases). Germline V lookup: CDR1 MNHEY, CDR2 SMNVEV (reference sequence). CDR3 length: 12 amino acids. The germline V and J ends were trimmed by 6 bases and 7 bases, with 10 bases remaining between them. In DNA, the CDR3 is TGTGCCAGCAGGAGGGGAGGACAGCCCCAGCATTTT. This gives the protein CASRRGGQPQHF.

This chain links TRBV11-1 with TRBJ1-2; possibly TRBD1 for D (6 bases). V lost 5 bases to trimming and J lost 2 bases, with 9 bases between them. Germline V gene sequence: CDR1 SGHAT, CDR2 FQDESV (reference sequence). The CDR3 spans 13 residues. The CDR3 DNA is TGTGCCAGCAGCCCGGACAGAAACTATGGCTACACCTTC. It translates to CASSPDRNYGYTF.